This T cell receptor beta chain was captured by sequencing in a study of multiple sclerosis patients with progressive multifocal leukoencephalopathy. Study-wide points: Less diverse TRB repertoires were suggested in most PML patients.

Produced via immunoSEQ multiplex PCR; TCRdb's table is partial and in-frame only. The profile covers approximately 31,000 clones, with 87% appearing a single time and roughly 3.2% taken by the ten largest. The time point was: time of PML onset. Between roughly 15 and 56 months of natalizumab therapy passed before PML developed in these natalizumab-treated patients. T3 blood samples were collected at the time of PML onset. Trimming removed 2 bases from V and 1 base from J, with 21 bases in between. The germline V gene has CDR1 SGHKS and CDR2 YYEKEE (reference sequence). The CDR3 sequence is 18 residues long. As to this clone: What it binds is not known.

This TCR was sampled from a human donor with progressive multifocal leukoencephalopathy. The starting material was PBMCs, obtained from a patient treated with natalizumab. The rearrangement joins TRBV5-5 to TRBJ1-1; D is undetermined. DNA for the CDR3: TGTGCCAGCAGCTTCCGGTCGGGCGCGCCCCCGTCGAACACTGAAGCTTTCTTT. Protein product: CASSFRSGAPPSNTEAFF.